The entry below gives a single T cell receptor (beta chain) sequence along with its context. Its antigen is not known. From germline, CDR1 is KGHSH and CDR2 LQKENI. There are 15 residues in the CDR3. V shed 2 bases and J shed 0 bases, with 7 bases lying between them. Unique molecular identifiers featured in how the TCRbeta library was prepared. Via MiXCR, TCRdb re-called the PCR reads, giving one row per CDR3 protein. In the table there are fewer than 550,000 distinct CDR3 sequences, about 10% of which are singletons. These data are taken from a study of T-cell reconstitution after alpha-beta-depleted transplantation in children. Findings of the study overall: Diversity and T-cell counts at one year after transplant derived mostly from new T cells. Some patients' high day-60 TCRbeta diversity was attributed to recipient cells surviving conditioning. After transplant, at about two months, alpha-beta T cells were reportedly derived from several hundred expanded graft clones.

This chain connects TRBV18 to TRBJ2-2; D unclear. The sequenced sample was PBMCs, mostly from graft donor cells, obtained 180 days after TCRalphabeta/CD19-depleted stem cell transplant. The clonotype was recovered from a female patient aged 2-15 years who had a stem cell transplant for aplastic anemia, so the T cells may come from the graft donor. CDR3 protein: CASSPGVTNTGELFF. In DNA form, the CDR3 reads TGTGCCAGCTCACCAGGGGTAACGAACACCGGGGAGCTGTTTTTT.